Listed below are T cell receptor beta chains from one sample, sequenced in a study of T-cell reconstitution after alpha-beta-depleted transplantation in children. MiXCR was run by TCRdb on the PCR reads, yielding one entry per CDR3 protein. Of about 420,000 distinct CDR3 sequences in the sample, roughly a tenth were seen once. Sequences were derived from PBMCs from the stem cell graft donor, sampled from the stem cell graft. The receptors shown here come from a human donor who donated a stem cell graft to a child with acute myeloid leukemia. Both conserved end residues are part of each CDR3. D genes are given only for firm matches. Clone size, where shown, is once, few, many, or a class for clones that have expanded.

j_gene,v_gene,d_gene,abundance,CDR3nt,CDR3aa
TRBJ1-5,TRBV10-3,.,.,TGTGCCATCAGTGTCGAGATAAATCAGCCCCAGCATTTT,CAISVEINQPQHF
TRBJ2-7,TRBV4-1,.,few,TGCGCCAGCAGCCAAGACAGAACCTCCTACGAGCAGTACTTC,CASSQDRTSYEQYF
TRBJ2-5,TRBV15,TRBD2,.,TGTGCCACCAGCAAATTGACTAGCGGGGGCCAAGAGACCCAGTACTTC,CATSKLTSGGQETQYF
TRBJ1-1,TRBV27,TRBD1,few,TGTGCCAGCAGTCAGACGGGACAGCAGAACACTGAAGCTTTCTTT,CASSQTGQQNTEAFF
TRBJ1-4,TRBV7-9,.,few,TGTGCCAGCAGCCCCCGACAGGCTAATGAAAAACTGTTTTTT,CASSPRQANEKLFF
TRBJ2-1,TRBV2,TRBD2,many,TGTGCCAGCAGCCCGCTTCTAGCGGGGGACGACAATGAGCAGTTCTTC,CASSPLLAGDDNEQFF
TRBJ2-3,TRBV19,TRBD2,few,TGTGCCAGTAATCAGCGGGGGGTCGGGGGTACGCAGTATTTT,CASNQRGVGGTQYF
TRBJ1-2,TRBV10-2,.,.,TGCGCCAGCAGTGAAGGAACAGGGTTCCCCTATGGCTACACCTTC,CASSEGTGFPYGYTF
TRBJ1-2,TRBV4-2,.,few,TGTGCCAGCAGCCAAACAGGAAACACCTATGGCTACACCTTC,CASSQTGNTYGYTF
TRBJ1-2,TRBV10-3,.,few,TGTGCCATCAGTGTCGGAGAAAACTATGGCTACACCTTC,CAISVGENYGYTF
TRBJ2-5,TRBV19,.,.,TGTGCCAGTAGTATAGTCTGGGGACTGCGAGAGACCCAGTACTTC,CASSIVWGLRETQYF
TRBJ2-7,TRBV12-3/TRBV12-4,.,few,TGTGCCAGCAGTAATACAGTGGGAGGAGGAGAGCAGTACTTC,CASSNTVGGGEQYF
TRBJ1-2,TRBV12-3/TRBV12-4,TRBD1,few,TGTGCCAGCAGTGCCGCCCTGACAGGGTGGTATGGCTACACCTTC,CASSAALTGWYGYTF
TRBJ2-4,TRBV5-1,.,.,TGCGCCAGCAGCCCCTCCCTCGGGACAGGGAGACGGGGGGGCATTCAGTACTTC,CASSPSLGTGRRGGIQYF
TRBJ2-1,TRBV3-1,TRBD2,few,TGTGCCAGCAGCCCGTGGGGTAGCGGGTCCTCCTACAATGAGCAGTTCTTC,CASSPWGSGSSYNEQFF
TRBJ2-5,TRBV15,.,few,TGTGCCACCAGCAGAGATGGGGGGAACGGAGAGACCCAGTACTTC,CATSRDGGNGETQYF
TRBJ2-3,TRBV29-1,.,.,TGCAGCGTTGAAGATCCAAGCCTCGGTACTAGCACAGATACGCAGTATTTT,CSVEDPSLGTSTDTQYF
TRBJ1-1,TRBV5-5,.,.,TGTGCCAGCACCAGCTTCCCGGTCGCTGAAGCTTTCTTT,CASTSFPVAEAFF
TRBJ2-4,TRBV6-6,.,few,TGTGCCAGCAGTACCGGGGCTCAAAACATTCAGTACTTC,CASSTGAQNIQYF
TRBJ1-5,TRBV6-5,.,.,TGTGCCAGCAGTTATTCCGACATGGGTCAGCCCCAGCATTTT,CASSYSDMGQPQHF
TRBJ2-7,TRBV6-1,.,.,TGTGCCAGCACCAACTCGGGGGGCGCGGGGCAGTACTTC,CASTNSGGAGQYF
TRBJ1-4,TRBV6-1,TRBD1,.,TGTGCCAGCAGTGCCCATCTGGGGACAGGTGGCGAAAAACTGTTTTTT,CASSAHLGTGGEKLFF
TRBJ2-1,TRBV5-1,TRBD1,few,TGCGCCAGCAGCTTGGTGGGACAGGGCCACAATGAGCAGTTCTTC,CASSLVGQGHNEQFF
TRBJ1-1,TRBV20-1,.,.,TGCAGTGCTACCACGGGAACTGAAGCTTTCTTT,CSATTGTEAFF
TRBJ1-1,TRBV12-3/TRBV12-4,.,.,TGTGCCAGCGGATTGGACCCCGAGGACACTGAAGCTTTCTTT,CASGLDPEDTEAFF
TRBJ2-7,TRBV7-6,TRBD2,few,TGTGCCAGCAGGCCGTCCGGGACTAGCGGGGTCCTTGGGCAGTACTTC,CASRPSGTSGVLGQYF
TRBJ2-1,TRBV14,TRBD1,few,TGTGCCAGCAGCCATAAGACAGGGGTCGATGAGCAGTTCTTC,CASSHKTGVDEQFF
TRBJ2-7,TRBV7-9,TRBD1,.,TGTGCCAGCAGCTCGACAGGGGCGTCCTACGAGCAGTACTTC,CASSSTGASYEQYF
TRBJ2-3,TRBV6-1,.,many,TGTGCCAGCTCACGACAGGGAGGGTTATGGGGCACAGATACGCAGTATTTT,CASSRQGGLWGTDTQYF
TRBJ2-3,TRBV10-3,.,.,TGTGCCATCAGTGACGTAGCGGAAAGCACAGATACGCAGTATTTT,CAISDVAESTDTQYF
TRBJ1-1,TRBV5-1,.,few,TGCGCCAGCAGCTTGATGCAGTTGAACACTGAAGCTTTCTTT,CASSLMQLNTEAFF
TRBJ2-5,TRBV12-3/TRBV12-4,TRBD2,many,TGTGCCAGCAGGACTAGCGGAGGGGAGACCCAGTACTTC,CASRTSGGETQYF
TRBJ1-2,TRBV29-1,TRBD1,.,TGCAGCGCGGGCCGACAGGGGACAATTGGCTACACCTTC,CSAGRQGTIGYTF
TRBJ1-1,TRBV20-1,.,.,TGCAGTCCCGCGCAGGGGACATCGAACACTGAAGCTTTCTTT,CSPAQGTSNTEAFF
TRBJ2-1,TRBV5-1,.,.,TGCGCCAGCAGCTTGTCGACGGGAGTTCACAATGAGCAGTTCTTC,CASSLSTGVHNEQFF
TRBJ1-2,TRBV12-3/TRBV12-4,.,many,TGTGCCAGCACCCTATCGACAGGTTTTAACTATGGCTACACCTTC,CASTLSTGFNYGYTF
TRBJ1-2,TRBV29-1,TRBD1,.,TGCAGCGTGGGACAGCGAATAGCTAACTATGGCTACACCTTC,CSVGQRIANYGYTF
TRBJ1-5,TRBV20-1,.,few,TGCAGTGCCTGGGCGGGACGGGAAAATCAGCCCCAGCATTTT,CSAWAGRENQPQHF
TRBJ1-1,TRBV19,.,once,TGTGCCAGTAGTATGGAGGGGTCCTTTGTCGCTGAAGCTTTCTTT,CASSMEGSFVAEAFF
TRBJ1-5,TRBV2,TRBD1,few,TGTGCCAGCAGCGACAGGACAGGTCAGCCCCAGCATTTT,CASSDRTGQPQHF
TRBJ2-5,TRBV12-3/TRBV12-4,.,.,TGTGCCAGCAGTTTATATAGGACAGAAGAGACCCAGTACTTC,CASSLYRTEETQYF
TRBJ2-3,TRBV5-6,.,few,TGTGCCAGCAGCCAGACTAGTGAGTCTGGCACAGATACGCAGTATTTT,CASSQTSESGTDTQYF
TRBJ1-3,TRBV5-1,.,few,TGCGCCAGCAGCGATGTCGAGAGCTCTGGAAACACCATATATTTT,CASSDVESSGNTIYF
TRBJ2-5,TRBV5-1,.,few,TGCGCCAGCAGCTTGTTTGCCGGGAATCAAGAGACCCAGTACTTC,CASSLFAGNQETQYF
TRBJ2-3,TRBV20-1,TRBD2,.,TGCAGTGCTAATCCTGGGACTAGCGGGACTGGCACAGATACGCAGTATTTT,CSANPGTSGTGTDTQYF
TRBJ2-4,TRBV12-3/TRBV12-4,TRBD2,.,TGTGCCAGCAGTTTAGTAGCTAGCGGGAGAGGAGGGAAAAACATTCAGTACTTC,CASSLVASGRGGKNIQYF
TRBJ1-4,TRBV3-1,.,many,TGTGCCAGCAGCTACAACGAAAAACTGTTTTTT,CASSYNEKLFF